A selection of T cell receptor beta chains follows, all from one sample in a study of cytomegalovirus exposure and HLA in healthy donors. Assay used: immunoSEQ multiplex PCR; TCRdb lists only in-frame clones, some missing. The data hold 100,000 to 150,000 clones, with around 86% observed a single time. Sequenced input: PBMCs. These receptors came from a young woman in good health and CMV-seronegative. The CDR3 runs from the conserved cysteine through the conserved F or W. The order of the fields is clone size, J gene, V gene, D gene, CDR3 protein, CDR3 DNA. The D gene is left open where the match is weak. A clone size is listed for some rows: how often the clone was seen (once, few, many), or a class if it is expanded.

size: .; J: TRBJ2-7; V: TRBV6-1; D: .; CDR3: CASSEGPSYEQYF; DNA: TGTGCCAGCAGCGAAGGGCCTTCCTACGAGCAGTACTTC
size: .; J: TRBJ1-4; V: TRBV18; D: .; CDR3: CASSPPNRAQEKLFF; DNA: TGTGCCAGCTCACCCCCGAACAGAGCCCAAGAAAAACTGTTTTTT
size: .; J: TRBJ2-3; V: TRBV28; D: TRBD2; CDR3: CASRPGLAITDTQYF; DNA: TGTGCCAGCCGACCGGGACTAGCGATCACAGATACGCAGTATTTT
size: .; J: TRBJ1-4; V: TRBV5-1; D: TRBD1; CDR3: CASSRDSTNEKLFF; DNA: TGCGCCAGCAGCCGGGACAGTACTAATGAAAAACTGTTTTTT
size: .; J: TRBJ2-2; V: TRBV28; D: .; CDR3: CASRPTPSYTGELFF; DNA: TGTGCCAGCAGGCCCACCCCTAGTTATACCGGGGAGCTGTTTTTT
size: .; J: TRBJ2-5; V: TRBV2; D: .; CDR3: CASSEQETQYF; DNA: TGTGCCAGCAGTGAGCAGGAGACCCAGTACTTC
size: .; J: TRBJ2-7; V: TRBV5-4; D: .; CDR3: CASSLDPDFYEQYF; DNA: TGTGCCAGCAGCTTGGATCCGGACTTCTACGAGCAGTACTTC
size: few; J: TRBJ1-1; V: TRBV18; D: .; CDR3: CASSPAGRTEAFF; DNA: TGTGCCAGCTCACCGGCAGGGCGGACTGAAGCTTTCTTT
size: .; J: TRBJ2-1; V: TRBV4-1; D: .; CDR3: CASSQVAGGLNNEQFF; DNA: TGCGCCAGCAGCCAAGTGGCCGGGGGGCTGAACAATGAGCAGTTCTTC
size: once; J: TRBJ2-7; V: TRBV27; D: TRBD2; CDR3: CASSLGSGTHEQYF; DNA: TGTGCCAGCAGTTTAGGTAGCGGGACCCACGAGCAGTACTTC
size: .; J: TRBJ2-7; V: TRBV9; D: TRBD2; CDR3: CASSVGLANEQYF; DNA: TGTGCCAGCAGCGTGGGACTAGCTAACGAGCAGTACTTC
size: .; J: TRBJ1-2; V: TRBV19; D: .; CDR3: CATRLVGYTF; DNA: TGTGCCACCCGACTGGTGGGCTACACCTTC
size: .; J: TRBJ2-7; V: TRBV10-1; D: TRBD2; CDR3: CASSPGAGEDEQYF; DNA: TGCGCCAGCAGCCCCGGGGCGGGGGAGGACGAGCAGTACTTC
size: .; J: TRBJ2-1; V: TRBV10-2; D: TRBD2; CDR3: CASSDGLAGPYNEQFF; DNA: TGCGCCAGCAGTGACGGGCTAGCGGGGCCCTACAATGAGCAGTTCTTC
size: .; J: TRBJ2-1; V: TRBV28; D: .; CDR3: CASRLRESSYNEQFF; DNA: TGTGCCAGCAGGTTACGGGAGAGCTCCTACAATGAGCAGTTCTTC
size: .; J: TRBJ1-4; V: TRBV2; D: .; CDR3: CASSEAGGPNEKLFF; DNA: TGTGCCAGCAGTGAAGCGGGGGGACCTAATGAAAAACTGTTTTTT
size: .; J: TRBJ2-7; V: TRBV19; D: TRBD2; CDR3: CASNPSGASSYEQYF; DNA: TGTGCCAGTAACCCCAGCGGGGCCAGCTCCTACGAGCAGTACTTC
size: .; J: TRBJ2-7; V: TRBV18; D: .; CDR3: CASSPTETYSYEQYF; DNA: TGTGCCAGCTCACCAACAGAGACCTACTCCTACGAGCAGTACTTC
size: .; J: TRBJ2-7; V: TRBV29-1; D: TRBD2; CDR3: CSAPGGAGEQYF; DNA: TGCAGCGCCCCGGGGGGGGCGGGGGAGCAGTACTTC
size: .; J: TRBJ2-1; V: TRBV10-3; D: TRBD2; CDR3: CAISEWGRDEQFF; DNA: TGTGCCATCAGTGAGTGGGGGAGGGATGAGCAGTTCTTC
size: .; J: TRBJ2-1; V: TRBV6-4; D: TRBD2; CDR3: CASSENPGLASLNEQFF; DNA: TGTGCCAGCAGTGAGAACCCAGGACTAGCGTCTCTAAATGAGCAGTTCTTC
size: .; J: TRBJ2-7; V: TRBV19; D: .; CDR3: CASSNGAGVEQYF; DNA: TGTGCCAGTAGTAATGGGGCAGGGGTCGAGCAGTACTTC
size: .; J: TRBJ2-7; V: TRBV27; D: .; CDR3: CASSLTDFHEQYF; DNA: TGTGCCAGCAGTTTGACGGACTTCCACGAGCAGTACTTC
size: .; J: TRBJ1-2; V: TRBV21-1; D: .; CDR3: CASSTRGREWYYGYTF; DNA: TGTGCCAGCAGCACACGCGGAAGGGAGTGGTACTATGGCTACACCTTC
size: .; J: TRBJ2-7; V: TRBV5-1; D: .; CDR3: CASSPSLPYEQYF; DNA: TGCGCCAGCTCCCCGTCTCTGCCCTACGAGCAGTACTTC
size: .; J: TRBJ1-3; V: TRBV27; D: .; CDR3: CASSLSGHPNTIYF; DNA: TGTGCCAGCAGTTTATCGGGACACCCGAACACCATATATTTT
size: .; J: TRBJ2-7; V: TRBV4-1; D: TRBD2; CDR3: CASSQGTSGLNYEQYF; DNA: TGCGCCAGCAGCCAAGGGACTAGCGGCTTAAACTACGAGCAGTACTTC
size: once; J: TRBJ2-5; V: TRBV1; D: .; CDR3: CTSSQGLPGKASGIETQYF; DNA: TGCACCAGCAGCCAAGGTCTGCCCGGAAAGGCTAGCGGGATTGAGACCCAGTACTTC
size: .; J: TRBJ2-1; V: TRBV28; D: TRBD2; CDR3: CASSLILADYNEQFF; DNA: TGTGCCAGCAGTTTAATTCTAGCGGACTACAATGAGCAGTTCTTC
size: .; J: TRBJ2-1; V: TRBV6-4; D: TRBD2; CDR3: CARKGLRTIKSYNEQFF; DNA: TGTGCCCGCAAGGGACTACGAACGATCAAATCCTACAATGAGCAGTTCTTC